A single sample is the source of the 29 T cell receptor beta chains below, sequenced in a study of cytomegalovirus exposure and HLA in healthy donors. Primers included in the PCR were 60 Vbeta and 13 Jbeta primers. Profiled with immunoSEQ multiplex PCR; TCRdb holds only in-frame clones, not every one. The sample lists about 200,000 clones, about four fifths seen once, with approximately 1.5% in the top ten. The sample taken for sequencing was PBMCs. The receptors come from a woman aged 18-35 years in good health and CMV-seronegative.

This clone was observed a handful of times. The CDR3 nucleotides read TGTGCCAGCAGTGAACCGGGACTAGCGGGGAATGAGCAGTTCTTC. It specifies CASSEPGLAGNEQFF. The chain employs TRBV6-1 and TRBJ2-1, with 13 bases fitting TRBD2. The CDR3 contains 15 residues. J lost 7 bases, V lost 2 bases, and 2 bases had no gene match. Germline assignment: CDR1 MNHNS and CDR2 SASEGT.

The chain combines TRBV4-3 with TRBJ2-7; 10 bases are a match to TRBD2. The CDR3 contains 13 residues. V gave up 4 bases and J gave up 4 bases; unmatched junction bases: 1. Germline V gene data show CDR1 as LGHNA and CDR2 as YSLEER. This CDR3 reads CASSRTSGYEQYF. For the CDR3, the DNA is TGCGCCAGCAGCCGGACTAGCGGTTACGAGCAGTACTTC.

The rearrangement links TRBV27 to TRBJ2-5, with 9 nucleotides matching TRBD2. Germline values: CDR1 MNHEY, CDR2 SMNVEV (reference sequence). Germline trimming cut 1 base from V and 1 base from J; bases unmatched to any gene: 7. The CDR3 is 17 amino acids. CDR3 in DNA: TGTGCCAGCAGTTTATATGGGCGACTAGCGGTCCAAGAGACCCAGTACTTC. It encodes CASSLYGRLAVQETQYF.

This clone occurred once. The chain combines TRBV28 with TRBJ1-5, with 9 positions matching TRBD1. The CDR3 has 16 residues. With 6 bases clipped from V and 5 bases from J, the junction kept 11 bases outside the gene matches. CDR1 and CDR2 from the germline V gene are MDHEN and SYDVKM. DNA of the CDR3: TGTGCCAGCAGCCTGGACAGGGGCCTTATAGATCAGCCCCAGCATTTT. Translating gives CASSLDRGLIDQPQHF.

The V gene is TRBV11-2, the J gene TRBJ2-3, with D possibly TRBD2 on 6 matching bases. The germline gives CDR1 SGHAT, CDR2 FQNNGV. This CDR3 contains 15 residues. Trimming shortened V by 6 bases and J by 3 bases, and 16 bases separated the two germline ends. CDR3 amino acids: CASRGRDGVTDTQYF. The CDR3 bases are TGTGCCAGCAGGGGGCGGGATGGAGTGACAGATACGCAGTATTTT.

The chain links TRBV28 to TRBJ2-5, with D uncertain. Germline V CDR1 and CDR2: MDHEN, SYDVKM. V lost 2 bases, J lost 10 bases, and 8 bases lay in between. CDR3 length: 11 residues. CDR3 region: CASSLGDGQYF. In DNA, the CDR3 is TGTGCCAGCAGTTTAGGAGACGGCCAGTACTTC.

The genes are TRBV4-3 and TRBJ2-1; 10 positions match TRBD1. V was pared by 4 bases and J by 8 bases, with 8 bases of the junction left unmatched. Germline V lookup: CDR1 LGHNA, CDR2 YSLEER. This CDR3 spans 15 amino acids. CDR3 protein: CASSRTRGTGDEQFF. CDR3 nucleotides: TGCGCCAGCAGCCGAACCCGAGGGACAGGGGATGAGCAGTTCTTC.

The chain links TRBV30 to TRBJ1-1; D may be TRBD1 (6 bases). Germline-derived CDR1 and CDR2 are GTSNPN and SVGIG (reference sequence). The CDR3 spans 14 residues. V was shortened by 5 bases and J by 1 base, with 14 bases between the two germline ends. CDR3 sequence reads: CAWRPGHWNTEAFF. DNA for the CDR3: TGTGCCTGGCGCCCGGGACACTGGAACACTGAAGCTTTCTTT.

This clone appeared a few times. CDR3 coding DNA: TGTGCCAGCAGCTTAGGGGGACTAGCGACAACACGCTACGAGCAGTACTTC. It translates to CASSLGGLATTRYEQYF. This chain connects TRBV13 to TRBJ2-7; 10 bases are shared with TRBD2. J lost 3 bases, V lost 0 bases, and 8 bases had no gene match. This CDR3 spans 17 amino acids. Germline V gene lookup returns CDR1 PRHDT and CDR2 FYEKMQ (reference sequence).

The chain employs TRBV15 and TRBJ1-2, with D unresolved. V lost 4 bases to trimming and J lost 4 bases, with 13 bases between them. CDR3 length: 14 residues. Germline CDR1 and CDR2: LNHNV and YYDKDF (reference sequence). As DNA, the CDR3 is TGTGCCACCAGCACACAGAGGGATCTCTATGGCTACACCTTC. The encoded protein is CATSTQRDLYGYTF.

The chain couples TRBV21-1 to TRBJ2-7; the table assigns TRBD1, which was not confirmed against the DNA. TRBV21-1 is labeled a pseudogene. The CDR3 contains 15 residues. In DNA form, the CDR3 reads TGTGCCAGCAGCCACTGGACAGGAAGCTCCTACGAGCAGTACTTC. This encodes CASSHWTGSSYEQYF.

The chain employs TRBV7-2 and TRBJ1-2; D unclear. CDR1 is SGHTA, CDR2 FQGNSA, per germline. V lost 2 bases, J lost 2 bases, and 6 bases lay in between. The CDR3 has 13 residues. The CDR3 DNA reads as TGTGCCAGCAGCTTACCGGGAAACTATGGCTACACCTTC. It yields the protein CASSLPGNYGYTF.

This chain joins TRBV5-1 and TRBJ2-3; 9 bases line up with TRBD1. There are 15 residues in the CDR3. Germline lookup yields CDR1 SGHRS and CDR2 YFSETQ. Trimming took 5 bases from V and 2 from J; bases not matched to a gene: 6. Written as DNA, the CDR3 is TGCGCCAGCAGTAGGGGACAGGGATACACAGATACGCAGTATTTT. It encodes CASSRGQGYTDTQYF. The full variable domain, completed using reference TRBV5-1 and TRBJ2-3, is KAGVTQTPRYLIKTRGQQVTLSCSPISGHRSVSWYQQTPGQGLQFLFEYFSETQRNKGNFPGRFSGRQFSNSRSEMNVSTLELGDSALYLCASSRGQGYTDTQYFGPGTRLTVL.

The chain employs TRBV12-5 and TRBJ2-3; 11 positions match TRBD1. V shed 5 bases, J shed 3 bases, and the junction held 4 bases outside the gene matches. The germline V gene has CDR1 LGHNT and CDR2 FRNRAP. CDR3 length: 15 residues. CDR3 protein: CASGPGQGATDTQYF. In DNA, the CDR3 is TGTGCTAGTGGTCCCGGACAGGGGGCTACAGATACGCAGTATTTT.

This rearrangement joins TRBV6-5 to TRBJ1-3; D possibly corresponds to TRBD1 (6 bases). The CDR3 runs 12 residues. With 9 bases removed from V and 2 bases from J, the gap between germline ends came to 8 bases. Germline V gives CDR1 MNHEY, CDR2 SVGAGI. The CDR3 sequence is CASGTPGNTIYF. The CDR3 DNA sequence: TGTGCCAGTGGGACACCTGGAAACACCATATATTTT.

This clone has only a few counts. The CDR3 DNA sequence: TGCGCCAGCAGCCAAGGAACGGACTCATCCACTGAAGCTTTCTTT. This gives the protein CASSQGTDSSTEAFF. This chain joins TRBV4-1 and TRBJ1-1; D unclear. The length of the CDR3 is 15 residues. The V end lost 1 base, the J end lost 4 bases, and 13 bases lay between the germline ends. Looked up from germline, CDR1 is MGHRA and CDR2 is YSYEKL.

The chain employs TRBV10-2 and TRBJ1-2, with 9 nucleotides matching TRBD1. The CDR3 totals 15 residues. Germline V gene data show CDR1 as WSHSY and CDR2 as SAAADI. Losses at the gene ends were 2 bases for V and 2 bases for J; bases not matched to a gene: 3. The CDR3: CASSEGGTGNYGYTF. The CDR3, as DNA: TGCGCCAGCAGTGAGGGCGGGACAGGGAACTATGGCTACACCTTC.

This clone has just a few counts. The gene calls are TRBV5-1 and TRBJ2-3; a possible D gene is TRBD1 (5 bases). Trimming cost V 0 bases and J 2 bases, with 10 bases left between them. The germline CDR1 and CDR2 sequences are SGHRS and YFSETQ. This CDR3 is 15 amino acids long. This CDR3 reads CASSLVGELTDTQYF. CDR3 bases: TGCGCCAGCAGCTTGGTAGGGGAACTCACAGATACGCAGTATTTT.

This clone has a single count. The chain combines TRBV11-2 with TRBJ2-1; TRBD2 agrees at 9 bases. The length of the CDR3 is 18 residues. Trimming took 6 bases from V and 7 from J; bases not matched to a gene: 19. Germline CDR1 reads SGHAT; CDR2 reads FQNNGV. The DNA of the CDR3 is TGTGCCAGCAGGCGTACAGGCGGGGGAGCGGGAGGTCAGAATGAGCAGTTCTTC. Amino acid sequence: CASRRTGGGAGGQNEQFF.

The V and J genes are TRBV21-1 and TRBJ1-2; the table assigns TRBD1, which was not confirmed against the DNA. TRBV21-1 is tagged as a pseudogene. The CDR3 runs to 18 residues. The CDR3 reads CASAGRPGQGAANYGYTF. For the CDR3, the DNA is TGTGCCAGCGCCGGACGGCCGGGACAGGGGGCGGCGAACTATGGCTACACCTTC.

The CDR3 DNA reads as TGTGCCAGCAGCTTCCAAGCGGTCACCGATACGCAGTATTTT. Translating it yields CASSFQAVTDTQYF. The chain combines TRBV5-6 with TRBJ2-3, with D possibly TRBD2 on 5 matching bases. Germline V CDR1 and CDR2: SGHDT, YYEEEE. Deletions cut 2 bases from V and 6 bases from J, with 13 bases between. This CDR3 is built from 14 residues.

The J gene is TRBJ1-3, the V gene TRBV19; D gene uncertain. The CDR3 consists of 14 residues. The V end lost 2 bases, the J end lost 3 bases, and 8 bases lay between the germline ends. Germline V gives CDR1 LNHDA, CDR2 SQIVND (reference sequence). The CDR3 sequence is CASSISVSGNTIYF. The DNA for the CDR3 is TGTGCCAGTAGTATAAGTGTTAGTGGAAACACCATATATTTT. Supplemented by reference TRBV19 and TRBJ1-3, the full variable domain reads DGGITQSPKYLFRKEGQNVTLSCEQNLNHDAMYWYRQDPGQGLRLIYYSQIVNDFQKGDIAEGYSVSREKKESFPLTVTSAQKNPTAFYLCASSISVSGNTIYFGEGSWLTVV.

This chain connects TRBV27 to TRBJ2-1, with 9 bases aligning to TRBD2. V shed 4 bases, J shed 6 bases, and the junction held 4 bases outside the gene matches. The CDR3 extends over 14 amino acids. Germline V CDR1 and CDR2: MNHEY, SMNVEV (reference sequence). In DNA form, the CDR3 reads TGTGCCAGCAGTTATAGCGGGAGTGCCAATGAGCAGTTCTTC. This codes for CASSYSGSANEQFF.

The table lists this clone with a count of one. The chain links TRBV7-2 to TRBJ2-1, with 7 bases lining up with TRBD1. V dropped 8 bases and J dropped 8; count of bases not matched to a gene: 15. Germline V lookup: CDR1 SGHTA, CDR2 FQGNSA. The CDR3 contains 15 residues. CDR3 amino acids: CASSQGRGQFDEQFF. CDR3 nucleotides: TGTGCCAGCTCGCAGGGTAGGGGGCAATTCGATGAGCAGTTCTTC.

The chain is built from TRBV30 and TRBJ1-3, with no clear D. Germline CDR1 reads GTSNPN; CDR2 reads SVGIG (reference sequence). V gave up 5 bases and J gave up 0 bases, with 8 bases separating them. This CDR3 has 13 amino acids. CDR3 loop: CAWEGVSGNTIYF. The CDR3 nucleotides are TGTGCCTGGGAGGGCGTCTCTGGAAACACCATATATTTT.

CDR3 DNA sequence: TGTGCCAGTACCCCTGACAGGGGGCAGAACACTGAAGCTTTCTTT. Protein sequence: CASTPDRGQNTEAFF. The rearrangement links TRBV19 to TRBJ1-1; 10 bases align to TRBD1. Germline CDR1 is LNHDA and CDR2 is SQIVND (reference sequence). This CDR3 comprises 15 residues. J gave up 1 base and V 7 bases, and 6 bases lay outside the gene matches.

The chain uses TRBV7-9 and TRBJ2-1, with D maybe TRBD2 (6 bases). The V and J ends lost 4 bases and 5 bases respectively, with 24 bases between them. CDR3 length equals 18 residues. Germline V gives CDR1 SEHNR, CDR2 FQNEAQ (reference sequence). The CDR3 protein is CASSSPDDPRGFDNEQFF. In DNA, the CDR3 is TGTGCCAGCAGCTCCCCAGACGACCCCCGGGGGTTCGACAATGAGCAGTTCTTC.

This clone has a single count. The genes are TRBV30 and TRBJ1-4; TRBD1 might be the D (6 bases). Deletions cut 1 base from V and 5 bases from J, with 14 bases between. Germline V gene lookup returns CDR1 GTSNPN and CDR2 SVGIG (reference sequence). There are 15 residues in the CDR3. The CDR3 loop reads CAWSGISRGNEKLFF. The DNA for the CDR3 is TGTGCCTGGAGTGGGATTTCAAGGGGGAATGAAAAACTGTTTTTT.

CDR3 DNA sequence: TGTGCCAGCAGCCCACGGGAGGGAGCGGGCATTTCCTACGAGCAGTACTTC. Translation gives CASSPREGAGISYEQYF. J is TRBJ2-5 and V is TRBV7-9, with TRBD2 matching over 8 bases. The DNA matches TRBJ2-7 better at its end, which makes the J call doubtful. The germline CDR1 and CDR2 sequences are SEHNR and FQNEAQ (reference sequence). CDR3 length: 17 amino acids.